The source of this TCR beta chain is a study of T-cell reconstitution after alpha-beta-depleted transplantation in children (dated by TCRdb to the mid-2010s). Notes on the research overall: Using TCR repertoire profiling, the study quantitatively followed how T-cell immune reconstitution unfolded in children after TCRalphabeta/CD19-depleted allogeneic hematopoietic cell transplantation. Paper-wide results and their limitations: About two months after transplant, the apparently early recovery of alphabetaT-cell counts reportedly depended on just several hundred clones that had expanded rapidly and came from non-depleted graft cells. Over the following months the frequencies of hyperexpanded clones went down, and after one year T-cell counts and TCRbeta diversity were mostly credited to newly produced T cells. The high TCRbeta diversity at day 60 in some patients was ascribed to recipient T cells and intrathymic progenitors that had survived conditioning.

To prepare the library, PCR was applied. The run used an Illumina HiSeq 2500. To normalize quantification of the TCRbeta repertoire, the TCR libraries were built with molecular barcoding that relied on unique molecular identifiers. The public reads were quality trimmed at Q25 with fastp and then assembled into clones with MiXCR by TCRdb, keeping productive beta chains. Each entry is one CDR3 protein sequence, shown with its most common DNA and genes. The sample yields 500,000 to 750,000 distinct CDR3 sequences; 10% to 15% were counted once. 2.2% of the sample comes from the top ten. The treatment or condition label, read with the paper, signifies: allogeneic hematopoietic cell transplantation with graft depleted of TCRalphabeta T cells and CD19 B cells. Transplant recipients were children who received TCRalphabeta/CD19-depleted allogeneic hematopoietic cell grafts. As regards this clonotype: Its antigen remains unidentified. It has no much larger one-base neighbor in the sample; base qualities were not kept.

Clipping removes 3 bases from V and 4 bases from J, with 5 as the unmatched junction base count. As encoded in the germline V gene, CDR1 is SQVTM while CDR2 is ANQGSEA. The CDR3 runs 13 residues from the cysteine to the phenylalanine. Of the read, only the CDR3 DNA is kept; its 39 bases are in frame from base 1. This clonotype was sampled from a male patient between 10 and 17 years old who had a stem cell transplant for acute myeloid leukemia, so the T cells may come from the graft donor. In this chain, TRBV29-1 is recombined with TRBJ1-2; 7 of the junction bases match TRBD1. The sample here was PBMCs, mostly from graft donor cells, taken 360 days after TCRalphabeta/CD19-depleted stem cell transplant. The CDR3 in this case is CSVEGQISYGYTF. DNA sequence: TGCAGCGTTGAGGGACAGATATCCTATGGCTACACCTTC.